This T cell receptor (beta chain) is from a study of breast tumors, draining lymph nodes, adjacent tissues. Study findings and constraints: Tumor and nontumor repertoires were significantly more similar in luminal-like than in basal-like breast cancer. Tumors had less TCR diversity than lymph nodes, more than nontumor tissue.

V shed 1 base and J shed 10 bases, with 12 bases lying between them. Germline V lookup: CDR1 SGHKS, CDR2 YYEKEE (reference sequence). The CDR3 contains 13 residues. MiXCR, run by TCRdb on the multiplex PCR reads, gives a single entry per CDR3 protein. The sample has roughly 120,000 distinct CDR3 sequences; approximately 20% are singletons. Axillary draining lymph nodes of breast cancer patients supplied the node samples. This clonotype was detected many times. The antigen remains undetermined. The source of this sequence is a female donor with breast cancer. Some clones in this sample may be carry-over from other donors' samples. The chain links TRBV5-5 to TRBJ1-5, with D possibly matching TRBD1 (5 bases). Sequencing input: axillary lymph node tissue. DNA for the CDR3: TGTGCCAGCAGCTTGACAGGATCCACACCCCAGCATTTT. It encodes CASSLTGSTPQHF. The whole variable domain, filled in from reference TRBV5-5 and TRBJ1-5, reads DAGVTQSPTHLIKTRGQQVTLRCSPISGHKSVSWYQQVLGQGPQFIFQYYEKEERGRGNFPDRFSARQFPNYSSELNVNALLLGDSALYLCASSLTGSTPQHFGDGTRLSIL.